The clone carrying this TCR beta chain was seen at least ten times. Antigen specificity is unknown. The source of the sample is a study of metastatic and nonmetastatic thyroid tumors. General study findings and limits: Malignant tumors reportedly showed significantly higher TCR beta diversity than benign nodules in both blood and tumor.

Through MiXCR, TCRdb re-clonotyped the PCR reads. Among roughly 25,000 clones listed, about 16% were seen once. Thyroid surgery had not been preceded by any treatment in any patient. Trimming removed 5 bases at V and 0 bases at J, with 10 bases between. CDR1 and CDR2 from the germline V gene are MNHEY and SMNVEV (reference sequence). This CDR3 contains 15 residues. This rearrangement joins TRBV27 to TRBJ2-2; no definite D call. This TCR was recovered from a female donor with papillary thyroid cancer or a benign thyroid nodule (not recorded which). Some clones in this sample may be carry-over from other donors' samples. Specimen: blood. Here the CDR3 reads CASSLSITNTGELFF. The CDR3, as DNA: TGTGCCAGCAGTCTTTCGATAACGAACACCGGGGAGCTGTTTTTT.